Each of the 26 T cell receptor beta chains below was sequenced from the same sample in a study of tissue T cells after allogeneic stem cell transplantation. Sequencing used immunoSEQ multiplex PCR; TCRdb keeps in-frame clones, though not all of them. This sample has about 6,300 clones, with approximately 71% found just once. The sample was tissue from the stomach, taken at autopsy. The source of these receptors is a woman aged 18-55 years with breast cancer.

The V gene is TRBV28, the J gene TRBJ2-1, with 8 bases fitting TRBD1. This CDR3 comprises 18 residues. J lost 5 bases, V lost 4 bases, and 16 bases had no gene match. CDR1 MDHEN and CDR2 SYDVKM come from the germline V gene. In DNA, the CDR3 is TGTGCCAGCAGTTACCCGGGACAGGTACGGGTACCTCACAATGAGCAGTTCTTC. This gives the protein CASSYPGQVRVPHNEQFF.

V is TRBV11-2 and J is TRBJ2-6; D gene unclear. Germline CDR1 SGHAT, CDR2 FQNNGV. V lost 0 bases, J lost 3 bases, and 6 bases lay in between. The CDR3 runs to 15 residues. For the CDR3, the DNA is TGTGCCAGCAGCTTAGATAGAGGTGGGGCCAACGTCCTGACTTTC. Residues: CASSLDRGGANVLTF.

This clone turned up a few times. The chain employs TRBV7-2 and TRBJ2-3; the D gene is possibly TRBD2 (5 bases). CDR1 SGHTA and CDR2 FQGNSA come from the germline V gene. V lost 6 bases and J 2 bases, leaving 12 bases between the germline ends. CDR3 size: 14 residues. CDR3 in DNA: TGTGCCAGCAGTCCAGACGGGAACACAGATACGCAGTATTTT. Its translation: CASSPDGNTDTQYF.

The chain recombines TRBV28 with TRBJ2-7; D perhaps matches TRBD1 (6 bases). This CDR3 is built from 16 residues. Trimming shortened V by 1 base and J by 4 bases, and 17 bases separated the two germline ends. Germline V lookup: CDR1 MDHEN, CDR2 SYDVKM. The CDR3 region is CASSLSSGSQGYEQYF. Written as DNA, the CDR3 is TGTGCCAGCAGTTTATCCTCGGGTAGTCAGGGGTACGAGCAGTACTTC.

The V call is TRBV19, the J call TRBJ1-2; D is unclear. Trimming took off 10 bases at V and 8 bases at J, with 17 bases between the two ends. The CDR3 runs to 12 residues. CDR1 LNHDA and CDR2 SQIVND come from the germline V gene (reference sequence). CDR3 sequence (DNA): TGTGCCACCGGGAGAGACGAGGGAGGCTACACCTTC. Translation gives CATGRDEGGYTF.

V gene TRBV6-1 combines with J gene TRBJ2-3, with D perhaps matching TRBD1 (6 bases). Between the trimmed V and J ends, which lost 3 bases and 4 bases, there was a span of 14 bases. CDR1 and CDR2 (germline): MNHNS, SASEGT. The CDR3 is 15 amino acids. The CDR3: CASSDRQGIADTQYF. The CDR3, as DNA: TGTGCCAGCAGTGACCGTCAGGGGATTGCAGATACGCAGTATTTT.

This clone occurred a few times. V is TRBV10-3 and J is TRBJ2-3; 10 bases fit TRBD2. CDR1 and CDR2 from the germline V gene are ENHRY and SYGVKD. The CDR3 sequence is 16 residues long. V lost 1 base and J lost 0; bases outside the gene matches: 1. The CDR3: CAISEFSGGSTDTQYF. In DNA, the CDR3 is TGTGCCATCAGTGAGTTTAGCGGGGGGAGCACAGATACGCAGTATTTT.

The CDR3 coding sequence is TGCAGTGCTTGGGACCAAGAGACCCAGTACTTC. As protein: CSAWDQETQYF. V usage is TRBV20-1 and J usage is TRBJ2-5; D remains unclear. V was trimmed by 5 bases and J by 0 bases, leaving 4 bases between them. From germline, CDR1 is DFQATT and CDR2 SNEGSKA (reference sequence). CDR3 length: 11 residues.

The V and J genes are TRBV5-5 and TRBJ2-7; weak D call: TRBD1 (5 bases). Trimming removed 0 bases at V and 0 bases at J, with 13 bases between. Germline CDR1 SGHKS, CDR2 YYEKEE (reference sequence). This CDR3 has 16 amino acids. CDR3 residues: CASSLGGQLSSYEQYF. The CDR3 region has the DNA TGTGCCAGCAGCTTGGGGGGCCAGCTAAGCTCCTACGAGCAGTACTTC.

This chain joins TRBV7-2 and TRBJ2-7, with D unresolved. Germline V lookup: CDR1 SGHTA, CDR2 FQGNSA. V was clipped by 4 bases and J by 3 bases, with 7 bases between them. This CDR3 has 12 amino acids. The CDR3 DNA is TGTGCCAGCAGCTGGGCCAACTACGAGCAGTACTTC. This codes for CASSWANYEQYF.

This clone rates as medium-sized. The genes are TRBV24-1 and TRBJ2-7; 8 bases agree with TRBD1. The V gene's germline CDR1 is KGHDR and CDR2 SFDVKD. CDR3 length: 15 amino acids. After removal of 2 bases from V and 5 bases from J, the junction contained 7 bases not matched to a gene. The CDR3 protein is CATSDSQGDINEQYF. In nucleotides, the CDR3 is TGTGCCACCAGTGATTCACAGGGGGACATCAACGAGCAGTACTTC.

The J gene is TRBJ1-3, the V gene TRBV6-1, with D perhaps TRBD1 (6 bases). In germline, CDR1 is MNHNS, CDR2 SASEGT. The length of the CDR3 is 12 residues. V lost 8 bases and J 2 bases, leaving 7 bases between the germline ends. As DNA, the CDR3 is TGTGCCAGCCGGGACACTGGAAACACCATATATTTT. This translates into CASRDTGNTIYF.

Here the CDR3 DNA reads TGTGCCAGCTCACCGCACCCGGGGCCTTCAACGGAAGCTTTCTTT. Protein sequence: CASSPHPGPSTEAFF. This sequence joins TRBV18 and TRBJ1-1; TRBD1 might be the D (5 bases). The V end was cut by 3 bases, the J end by 8 bases, with 19 bases between. Germline V gene lookup returns CDR1 KGHSH and CDR2 LQKENI. The CDR3 has 15 residues. The whole variable domain, filled in from reference TRBV18 and TRBJ1-1, reads NAGVMQNPRHLVRRRGQEARLRCSPMKGHSHVYWYRQLPEEGLKFMVYLQKENIIDESGMPKERFSAEFPKEGPSILRIQQVVRGDSAAYFCASSPHPGPSTEAFFGQGTRLTVV.

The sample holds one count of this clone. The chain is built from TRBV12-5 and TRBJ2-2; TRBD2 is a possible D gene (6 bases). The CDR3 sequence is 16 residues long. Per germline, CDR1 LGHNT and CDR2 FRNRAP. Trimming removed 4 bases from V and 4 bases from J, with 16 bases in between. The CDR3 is CASGSRDFGGTGELFF. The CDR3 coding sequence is TGTGCTAGTGGTTCTAGGGACTTTGGGGGCACCGGGGAGCTGTTTTTT.

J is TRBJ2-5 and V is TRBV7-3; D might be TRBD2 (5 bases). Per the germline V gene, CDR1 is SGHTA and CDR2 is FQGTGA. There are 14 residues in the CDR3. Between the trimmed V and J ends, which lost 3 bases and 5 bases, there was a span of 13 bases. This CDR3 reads CASSLRSSGETQYF. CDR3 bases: TGTGCCAGCAGCTTGAGATCAAGCGGTGAGACCCAGTACTTC.

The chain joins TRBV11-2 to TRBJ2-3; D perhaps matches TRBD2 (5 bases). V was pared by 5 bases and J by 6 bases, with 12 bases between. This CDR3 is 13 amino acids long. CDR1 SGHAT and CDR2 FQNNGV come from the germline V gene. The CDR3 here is CASSDYAADTQYF. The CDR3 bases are TGTGCCAGCAGCGACTACGCAGCGGATACGCAGTATTTT. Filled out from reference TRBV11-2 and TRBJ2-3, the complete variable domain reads EAGVAQSPRYKIIEKRQSVAFWCNPISGHATLYWYQQILGQGPKLLIQFQNNGVVDDSQLPKDRFSAERLKGVDSTLKIQPAKLEDSAVYLCASSDYAADTQYFGPGTRLTVL.

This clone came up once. Here the CDR3 DNA reads TGTGCCAGCAGCTCGGACAGGGGGAGTGGTACGCAGTATTTT. This translates into CASSSDRGSGTQYF. The chain has TRBV7-2 and TRBJ2-3; TRBD1 matches 10 bases. The CDR3 runs to 14 residues. Germline V CDR1 and CDR2: SGHTA, FQGNSA. The junction had 6 bases not matched to a gene; V was cut back by 4 bases and J by 8 bases.

CDR3 loop: CASGASGSTDTQYF. DNA for the CDR3: TGTGCCAGCGGAGCTAGCGGGAGCACAGATACGCAGTATTTT. The rearrangement uses TRBV27 and TRBJ2-3; 8 bases fit TRBD2. The trim removed 8 bases at V and 0 bases at J, leaving 4 bases unmatched. Germline CDR1 and CDR2: MNHEY and SMNVEV (reference sequence). CDR3 length equals 14 residues.

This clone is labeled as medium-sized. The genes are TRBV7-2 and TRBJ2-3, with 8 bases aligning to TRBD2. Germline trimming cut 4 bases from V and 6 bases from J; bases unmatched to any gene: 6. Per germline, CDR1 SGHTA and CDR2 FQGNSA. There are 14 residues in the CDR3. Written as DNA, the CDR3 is TGTGCCAGCAGCTCGAGCGGGGGACCCGATACGCAGTATTTT. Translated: CASSSSGGPDTQYF.

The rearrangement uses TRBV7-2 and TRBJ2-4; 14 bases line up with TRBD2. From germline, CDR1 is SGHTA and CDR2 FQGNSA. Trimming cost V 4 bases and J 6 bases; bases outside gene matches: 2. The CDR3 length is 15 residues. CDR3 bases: TGTGCCAGCAGCTCGGGACTAGCGGGAGTAAACATTCAGTACTTC. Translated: CASSSGLAGVNIQYF.

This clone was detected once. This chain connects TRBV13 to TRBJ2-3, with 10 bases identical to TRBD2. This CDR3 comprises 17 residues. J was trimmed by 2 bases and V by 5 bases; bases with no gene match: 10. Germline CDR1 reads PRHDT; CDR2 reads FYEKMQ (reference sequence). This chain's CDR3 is CASSLQPSGGLTDTQYF. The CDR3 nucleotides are TGTGCCAGCAGCCTTCAACCTAGCGGGGGCCTCACAGATACGCAGTATTTT.

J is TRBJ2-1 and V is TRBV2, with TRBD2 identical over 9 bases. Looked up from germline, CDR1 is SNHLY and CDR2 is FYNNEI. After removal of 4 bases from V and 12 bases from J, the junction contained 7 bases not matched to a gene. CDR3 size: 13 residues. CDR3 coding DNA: TGTGCCAGCAGTGCCGGGACTAGCATCCGGCAGTTCTTC. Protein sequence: CASSAGTSIRQFF.

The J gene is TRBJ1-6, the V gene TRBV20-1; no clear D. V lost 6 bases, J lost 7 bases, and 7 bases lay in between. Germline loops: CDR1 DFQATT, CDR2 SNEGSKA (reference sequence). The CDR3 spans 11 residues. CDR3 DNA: TGCAGTGCAGGGTTGAATTCACCCCTCCACTTT. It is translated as CSAGLNSPLHF.

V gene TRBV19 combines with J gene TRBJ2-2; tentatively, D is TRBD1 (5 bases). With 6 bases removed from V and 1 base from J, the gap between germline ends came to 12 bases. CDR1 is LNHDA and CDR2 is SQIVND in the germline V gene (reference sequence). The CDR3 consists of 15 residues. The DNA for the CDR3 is TGTGCCAGTAGATTCGATGGACAGAACACCGGGGAGCTGTTTTTT. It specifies CASRFDGQNTGELFF.

The CDR3, as DNA: TGCGCCAGCAGCTTGGGACAGGTCGGCGAAAAACTGTTTTTT. Encoded protein: CASSLGQVGEKLFF. The rearrangement uses TRBV5-1 and TRBJ1-4; D is possibly TRBD1 (6 bases). In germline, CDR1 is SGHRS, CDR2 YFSETQ. V dropped 0 bases and J dropped 8 bases, with 11 bases sitting between them. This CDR3 contains 14 residues.

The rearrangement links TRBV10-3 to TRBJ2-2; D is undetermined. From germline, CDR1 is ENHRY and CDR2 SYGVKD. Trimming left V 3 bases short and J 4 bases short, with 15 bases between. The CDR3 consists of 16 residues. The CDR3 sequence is CAISEYNDYLTGELFF. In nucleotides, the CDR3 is TGTGCCATCAGTGAATACAACGATTACCTCACCGGGGAGCTGTTTTTT.